A selection of T cell receptor beta chains follows, all from one sample in a study of CD8 T cells in ankylosing spondylitis. TCRdb redid the calling of the 5' RACE reads with MiXCR, one entry per CDR3 protein. The sample has some 130,000 distinct CDR3 sequences; just under 7.5% are singletons. Sequenced: blood, either unsorted or a sorted T cell fraction (not recorded which). The source of these receptors is a female donor with ankylosing spondylitis or in good health (not recorded which). Each CDR3 is given with its conserved first and last residue. The D gene is left open where the match is weak. Clone size, where shown, is once, few, many, or a class for clones that have expanded.

clone_size	v_call	d_call	j_call	cdr3_aa	cdr3_nt
many	TRBV20-1	.	TRBJ2-7	CSARDLGLSLGEQYF	TGCAGTGCTAGAGATCTCGGGCTGAGTCTTGGCGAGCAGTACTTC
many	TRBV7-8	.	TRBJ1-1	CASSELGRNTEAFF	TGTGCCAGCAGTGAGCTTGGCCGAAACACTGAAGCTTTCTTT
.	TRBV4-1	.	TRBJ1-1	CASSQRIGEVALAFF	TGCGCCAGCAGCCAGCGGATCGGGGAGGTGGCTCTTGCTTTCTTT
many	TRBV5-1	TRBD2	TRBJ2-2	CASSLTSGFTGELFF	TGCGCCAGCAGCCTGACTAGCGGCTTCACCGGGGAGCTGTTTTTT
.	TRBV6-1	.	TRBJ1-2	CASRAGDYGYTF	TGTGCCAGCAGAGCAGGAGACTATGGCTACACCTTC
few	TRBV7-9	.	TRBJ2-3	CASSLVDRTDTQYF	TGTGCCAGCAGCTTAGTGGACCGCACAGATACGCAGTATTTT
few	TRBV10-3	TRBD1	TRBJ2-7	CAISAGTGVYEQYF	TGTGCCATCAGTGCCGGGACAGGGGTCTACGAGCAGTACTTC
many	TRBV20-1	TRBD1	TRBJ1-2	CSATHPGGAYGYTF	TGCAGTGCTACGCATCCAGGGGGCGCCTATGGCTACACCTTC
many	TRBV9	.	TRBJ2-7	CASSDGPDFYEQYF	TGTGCCAGCAGCGACGGGCCAGACTTCTACGAGCAGTACTTC
.	TRBV12-3/TRBV12-4	.	TRBJ2-1	CASGPGGGPNEQFF	TGTGCCAGCGGCCCTGGGGGGGGCCCCAATGAGCAGTTCTTC
.	TRBV20-1	.	TRBJ2-2	CSARLTGTPAGTGELFF	TGCAGTGCTAGATTAACCGGGACCCCGGCGGGCACCGGGGAGCTGTTTTTT
few	TRBV7-2	.	TRBJ1-2	CASSLDVGGVGYGYTF	TGTGCCAGCAGCTTAGACGTGGGGGGCGTTGGATATGGCTACACCTTC
many	TRBV11-1	.	TRBJ1-1	CASSPRQVMNTEAFF	TGTGCCAGCAGCCCTAGACAGGTGATGAACACTGAAGCTTTCTTT
many	TRBV7-9	TRBD2	TRBJ2-5	CASSFLAGGQETQYF	TGTGCCAGCAGCTTCCTAGCGGGGGGGCAAGAGACCCAGTACTTC
many	TRBV20-1	TRBD2	TRBJ2-7	CSAREDGTRGYYEQYF	TGCAGTGCTAGAGAGGATGGGACTAGAGGATACTACGAGCAGTACTTC
many	TRBV27	.	TRBJ2-7	CASSLQPGHTYEQYF	TGTGCCAGCAGTTTACAGCCGGGACATACCTACGAGCAGTACTTC
many	TRBV5-1	.	TRBJ2-3	CASRRELDTQYF	TGCGCCAGCAGAAGAGAGCTAGATACGCAGTATTTT
many	TRBV5-1	.	TRBJ2-1	CASSLTTSYNEQFF	TGCGCCAGCAGCTTGACTACTTCCTACAATGAGCAGTTCTTC
many	TRBV12-3/TRBV12-4	.	TRBJ2-5	CASSDSEETQYF	TGTGCCAGCAGTGACAGCGAGGAGACCCAGTACTTC
many	TRBV5-5	TRBD1	TRBJ2-5	CASSRDSLFQETQYF	TGTGCCAGCAGCCGGGACAGCCTTTTCCAAGAGACCCAGTACTTC
many	TRBV15	.	TRBJ2-3	CATSRDPGTSSTDTQYF	TGTGCCACCAGCAGAGATCCAGGCACCTCTAGCACAGATACGCAGTATTTT
many	TRBV3-1	.	TRBJ2-5	CASSPTSRTQYF	TGTGCCAGCAGCCCTACAAGCCGGACCCAGTACTTC
many	TRBV20-1	.	TRBJ1-1	CRGVWDMNTEAFF	TGCAGGGGGGTTTGGGACATGAACACTGAAGCTTTCTTT
many	TRBV7-2	.	TRBJ2-7	CASSLRQGSSYEQYF	TGTGCCAGCAGCTTACGTCAAGGAAGCTCCTACGAGCAGTACTTC
.	TRBV6-2/TRBV6-3	.	TRBJ2-1	CASTPLVGHNEQFF	TGTGCCAGCACTCCATTAGTAGGGCACAATGAGCAGTTCTTC
.	TRBV20-1	TRBD1	TRBJ1-2	CSARDGTGTSYGYTF	TGCAGTGCTAGAGATGGGACAGGGACCAGCTATGGCTACACCTTC
many	TRBV6-4	.	TRBJ1-4	CASSSGGPNEKLFF	TGTGCCAGCAGTTCGGGCGGCCCTAATGAAAAACTGTTTTTT
many	TRBV12-5	.	TRBJ2-1	CASGYGPSNYNEQFF	TGTGCTAGTGGCTACGGGCCATCCAACTACAATGAGCAGTTCTTC
few	TRBV20-1	TRBD1	TRBJ2-7	CSARTGADEQYF	TGCAGTGCCCGGACAGGGGCGGACGAGCAGTACTTC
many	TRBV5-1	TRBD2	TRBJ2-3	CASSSLSGGASDTQYF	TGCGCCAGCAGCTCTCTTAGCGGGGGGGCGTCAGATACGCAGTATTTT
many	TRBV28	TRBD1	TRBJ2-5	CASSFFGQGREETQYF	TGTGCCAGCAGTTTCTTCGGACAGGGGAGAGAGGAGACCCAGTACTTC
.	TRBV6-1	TRBD1	TRBJ1-2	CASTKAQGTGSNYGYTF	TGTGCCAGCACTAAGGCCCAAGGGACAGGGTCTAACTATGGCTACACCTTC
many	TRBV5-1	TRBD2	TRBJ2-3	CASSLRLAGGSTDTQYF	TGCGCCAGCAGCCTCAGACTAGCGGGGGGCTCCACAGATACGCAGTATTTT
many	TRBV12-3/TRBV12-4	TRBD1	TRBJ1-6	CASNPGTGALILHF	TGTGCCAGCAACCCAGGGACAGGGGCCCTGATCCTCCACTTT
many	TRBV5-1	TRBD1	TRBJ1-5	CASSSGQGLNQPQHF	TGCGCCAGCAGCTCCGGACAGGGGTTGAATCAGCCCCAGCATTTT
many	TRBV20-1	.	TRBJ1-6	CSAKGRIYNSPLHF	TGCAGTGCAAAGGGACGAATCTATAATTCACCCCTCCACTTT
many	TRBV14	.	TRBJ2-1	CASSQDRGTPPYNEQFF	TGTGCCAGCAGCCAAGATCGCGGGACACCTCCTTACAATGAGCAGTTCTTC
once	TRBV7-8	TRBD1	TRBJ1-6	CASSSSGGYSYNSPLHF	TGTGCCAGCAGTTCTTCAGGGGGCTACTCCTATAATTCACCCCTCCACTTT
many	TRBV3-1	.	TRBJ2-7	CASSQAGLIYEQYF	TGTGCCAGCAGCCAGGCGGGACTCATCTACGAGCAGTACTTC
many	TRBV6-2/TRBV6-3	.	TRBJ2-3	CASSYLSGRTDTQYF	TGTGCCAGCAGTTACCTCTCGGGGCGCACAGATACGCAGTATTTT
many	TRBV4-3	.	TRBJ1-2	CASRGKEGDYGYTF	TGCGCCAGCAGGGGCAAAGAGGGAGACTATGGCTACACCTTC
many	TRBV5-1	TRBD2	TRBJ2-1	CATRATSGGTQFF	TGCGCCACAAGAGCTACTAGCGGGGGTACGCAGTTCTTC
many	TRBV12-3/TRBV12-4	TRBD1	TRBJ2-1	CAITGQGGDEQFF	TGTGCCATTACAGGACAGGGTGGCGATGAGCAGTTCTTC
many	TRBV20-1	.	TRBJ1-1	CSARVGGDTEAFF	TGCAGTGCTAGAGTAGGGGGTGACACTGAAGCTTTCTTT
many	TRBV12-3/TRBV12-4	.	TRBJ1-1	CASSFWRNTEAFF	TGTGCCAGCAGTTTTTGGAGGAACACTGAAGCTTTCTTT
many	TRBV6-1	TRBD1	TRBJ1-6	CASSTSWTGGSGSPLHF	TGTGCCAGCAGTACCTCCTGGACAGGGGGCTCGGGGTCACCCCTCCACTTT
few	TRBV4-3	TRBD1	TRBJ1-6	CASSQGDRDNSPLHF	TGCGCCAGCAGCCAAGGGGACAGGGATAATTCACCCCTCCACTTT